This TCR beta chain is from a study of regulatory T cells in long-lasting Graves disease. Across the study: Newly diagnosed Graves' patients had under 3 months of antithyroid drugs.

This clonotype was seen repeatedly, ten times or more. The time point is: newly diagnosed GD, antithyroid drugs for less than 3 months. Making the TCR library involved RNA that had been extracted from PBMCs. J gave up 0 bases and V 9 bases, and 4 bases lay outside the gene matches. CDR1 and CDR2 from the germline V gene are MNHEY and SMNVEV (reference sequence). The CDR3 covers 14 residues. TCR beta libraries were built with iRepertoire HTBI primers and Arm-PCR of CDR3 regions. TCRdb re-analysed the multiplex PCR reads in MiXCR, keeping a single row per CDR3 protein. The repertoire has about 430,000 distinct CDR3 sequences, approximately 16% of them found once; the top ten carry roughly 8%. The data were also submitted as part of a second study, on T cells in Graves' hyperthyroidism and ophthalmopathy. From that second work: If no ophthalmopathy progression occurred within 18 months, Graves' hyperthyroidism was stable. Patients were aged 18 to 65, had disease duration under 2 months, and had newly diagnosed hyperthyroidism.

The V call is TRBV27, the J call TRBJ1-5; 8 bases are a match to TRBD1. This receptor was obtained from a woman aged 40 to 50 with Graves disease. The sample consisted of peripheral blood mononuclear cells (PBMCs), taken at new diagnosis, from a patient treated with antithyroid drugs. In nucleotides, the CDR3 is TGTGCCAGACCCGACAGGGGTAGCAATCAGCCCCAGCATTTT. This gives the protein CARPDRGSNQPQHF.